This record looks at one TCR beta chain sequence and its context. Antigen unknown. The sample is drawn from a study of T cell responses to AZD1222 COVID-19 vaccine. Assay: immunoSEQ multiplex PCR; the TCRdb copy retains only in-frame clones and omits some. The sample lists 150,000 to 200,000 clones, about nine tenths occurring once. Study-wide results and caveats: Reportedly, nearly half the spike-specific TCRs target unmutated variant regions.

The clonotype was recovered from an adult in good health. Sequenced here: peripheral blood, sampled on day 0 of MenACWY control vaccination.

CDR3 residues: CASSQQQGFNTEAFF. In nucleotides, the CDR3 is TGTGCCAGCAGCCAACAACAGGGGTTCAACACTGAAGCTTTCTTT. V is TRBV4-2 and J is TRBJ1-1; 7 nucleotides align to TRBD1. CDR1 and CDR2 from the germline V gene are LGHNA and YNFKEQ. This CDR3 is 15 amino acids long. Trimming at V came to 2 bases and at J to 2 bases, leaving 5 bases not matched to a gene.